This T cell receptor (beta chain) derives from a study of T cells in localized non-small cell lung cancer. Study-wide results and caveats: Longer overall survival was associated with a higher density of T cells in the blood.

CDR3 length: 17 residues. V gave up 5 bases and J gave up 6 bases; unmatched junction bases: 14. Germline V CDR1 and CDR2: SGHTA, FQGNSA. TCRdb keeps only in-frame clones here, not all; method: immunoSEQ multiplex PCR. The profile shows some 40,000 clones, 85% to 95% of them singletons. On this clone itself: Antigen unknown.

This TCR derives from a female donor older than 55 with stage I lung adenocarcinoma. The material was peripheral blood, obtained before any cancer treatment. The rearrangement uses TRBV7-2 and TRBJ2-3; 10 bases align to TRBD2. As DNA, the CDR3 is TGTGCCAGCAGCCTCGCGAGGGGGCTAGCGGGGGTGGATACGCAGTATTTT. Amino acid sequence: CASSLARGLAGVDTQYF.